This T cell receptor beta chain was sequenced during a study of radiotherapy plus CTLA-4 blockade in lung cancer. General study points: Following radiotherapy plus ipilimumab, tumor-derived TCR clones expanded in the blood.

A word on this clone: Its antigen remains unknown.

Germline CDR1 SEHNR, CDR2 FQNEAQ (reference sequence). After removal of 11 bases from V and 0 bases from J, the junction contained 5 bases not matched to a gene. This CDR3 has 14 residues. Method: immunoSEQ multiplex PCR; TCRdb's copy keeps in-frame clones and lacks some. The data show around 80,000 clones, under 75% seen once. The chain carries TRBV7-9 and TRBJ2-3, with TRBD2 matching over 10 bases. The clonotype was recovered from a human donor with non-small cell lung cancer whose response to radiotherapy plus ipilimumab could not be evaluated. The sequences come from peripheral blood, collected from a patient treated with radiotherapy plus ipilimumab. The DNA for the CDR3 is TGTGCCGGGAGGACTAGCGGAAGCACAGATACGCAGTATTTT. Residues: CAGRTSGSTDTQYF. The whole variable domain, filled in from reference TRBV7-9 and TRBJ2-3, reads DTGVSQNPRHKITKRGQNVTFRCDPISEHNRLYWYRQTLGQGPEFLTYFQNEAQLEKSRLLSDRFSAERPKGSFSTLEIQRTEQGDSAMYLCAGRTSGSTDTQYFGPGTRLTVL.